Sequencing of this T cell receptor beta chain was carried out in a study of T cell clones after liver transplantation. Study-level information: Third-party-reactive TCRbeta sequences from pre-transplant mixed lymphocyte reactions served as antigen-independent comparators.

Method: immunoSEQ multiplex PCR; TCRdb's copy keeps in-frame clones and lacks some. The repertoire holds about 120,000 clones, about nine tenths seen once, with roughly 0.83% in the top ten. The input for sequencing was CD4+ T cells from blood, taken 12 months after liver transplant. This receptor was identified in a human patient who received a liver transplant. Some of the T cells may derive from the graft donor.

The CDR3 reads CAISASSNNEQFF. CDR3 coding DNA: TGTGCCATCAGTGCTTCGTCCAACAATGAGCAGTTCTTC. The genes are TRBV10-3 and TRBJ2-1; D not certain. Germline CDR1 and CDR2: ENHRY and SYGVKD. V was cut by 4 bases and J by 5 bases, with 9 bases left in between. This CDR3 contains 13 residues.